The T cell receptor (beta chain) under discussion was sequenced for a study of metastatic and nonmetastatic thyroid tumors. Germline CDR1 is SEHNR and CDR2 is FQNEAQ (reference sequence). V was clipped by 5 bases and J by 11 bases, with 12 bases between them. The CDR3 has 11 amino acids. Patients were all untreated before their thyroid surgery. This clone appeared many times. TCRdb recomputed clones from the PCR reads via MiXCR. The sample has approximately 15,000 clones; roughly a quarter are singletons. This sequence was found in a female donor with papillary thyroid cancer or a benign thyroid nodule (not recorded which). Some clones in this sample may be carry-over from other donors' samples. Material: tumor tissue. The gene calls are TRBV7-9 and TRBJ1-1, with no clear D. The CDR3 sequence: CASSAQIGAFF. CDR3 bases: TGTGCCAGCAGCGCCCAGATAGGGGCTTTCTTT.